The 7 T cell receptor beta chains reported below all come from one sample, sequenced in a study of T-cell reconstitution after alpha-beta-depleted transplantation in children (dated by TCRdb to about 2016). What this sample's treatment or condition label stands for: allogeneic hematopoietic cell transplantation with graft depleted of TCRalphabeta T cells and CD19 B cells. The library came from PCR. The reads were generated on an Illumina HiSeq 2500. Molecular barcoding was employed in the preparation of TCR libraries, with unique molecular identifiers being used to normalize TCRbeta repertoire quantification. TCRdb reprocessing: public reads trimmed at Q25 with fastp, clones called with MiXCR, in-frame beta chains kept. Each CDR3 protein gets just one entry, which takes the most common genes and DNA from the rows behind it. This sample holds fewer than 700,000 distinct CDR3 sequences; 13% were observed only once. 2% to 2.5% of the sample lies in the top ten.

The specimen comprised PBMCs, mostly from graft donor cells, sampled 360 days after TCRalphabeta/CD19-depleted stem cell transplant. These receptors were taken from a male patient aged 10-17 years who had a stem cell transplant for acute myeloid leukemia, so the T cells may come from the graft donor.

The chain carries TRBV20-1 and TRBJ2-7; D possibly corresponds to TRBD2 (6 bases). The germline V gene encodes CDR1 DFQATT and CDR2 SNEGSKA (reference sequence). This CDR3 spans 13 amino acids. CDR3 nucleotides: TGCAAAGCATCAAATACGGGAGTCTACGAGCAGTACTTC. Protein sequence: CKASNTGVYEQYF.

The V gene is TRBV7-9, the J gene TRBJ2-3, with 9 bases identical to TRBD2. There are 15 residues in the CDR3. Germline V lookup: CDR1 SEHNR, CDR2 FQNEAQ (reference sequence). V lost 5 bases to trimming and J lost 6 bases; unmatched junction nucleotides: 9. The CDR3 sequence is CASSPISAGGDTQYF. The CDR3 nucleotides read TGTGCCAGCAGCCCGATCTCGGCGGGAGGGGATACGCAGTATTTT.

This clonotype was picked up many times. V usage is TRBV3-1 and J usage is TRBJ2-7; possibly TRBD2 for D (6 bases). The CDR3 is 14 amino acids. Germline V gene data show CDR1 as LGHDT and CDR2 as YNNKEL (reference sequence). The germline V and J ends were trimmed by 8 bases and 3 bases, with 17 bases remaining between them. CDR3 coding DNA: TGTGCCAGCGCAGAGTGGGGGGATCACTACGAGCAGTACTTC. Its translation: CASAEWGDHYEQYF.

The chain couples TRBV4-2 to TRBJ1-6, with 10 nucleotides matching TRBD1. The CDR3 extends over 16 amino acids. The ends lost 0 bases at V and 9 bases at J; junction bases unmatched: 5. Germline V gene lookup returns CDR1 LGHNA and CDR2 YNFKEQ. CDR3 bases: TGTGCCAGCAGCCAAGATCGGGGACAGGGGCCTTCACCCCTCCACTTT. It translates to CASSQDRGQGPSPLHF.

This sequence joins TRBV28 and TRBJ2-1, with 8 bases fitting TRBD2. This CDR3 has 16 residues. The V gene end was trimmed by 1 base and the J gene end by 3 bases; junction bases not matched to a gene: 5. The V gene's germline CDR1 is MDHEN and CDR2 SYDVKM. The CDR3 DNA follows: TGTGCCAGCAGTTTATCCGGGCGGGAGGTCTACAATGAGCAGTTCTTC. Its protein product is CASSLSGREVYNEQFF.

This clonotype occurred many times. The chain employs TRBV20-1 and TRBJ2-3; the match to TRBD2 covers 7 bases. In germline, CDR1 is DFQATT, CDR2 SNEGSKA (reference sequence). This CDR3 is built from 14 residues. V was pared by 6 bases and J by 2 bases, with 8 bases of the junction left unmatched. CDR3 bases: TGCAGTGCGTACCCCGGGAGGAACACAGATACGCAGTATTTT. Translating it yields CSAYPGRNTDTQYF.

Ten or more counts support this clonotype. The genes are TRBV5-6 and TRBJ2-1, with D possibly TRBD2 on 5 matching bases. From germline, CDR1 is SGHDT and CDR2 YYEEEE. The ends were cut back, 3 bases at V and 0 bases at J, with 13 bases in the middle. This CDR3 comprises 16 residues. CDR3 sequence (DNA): TGTGCCAGCAGCTGGAAGAGGGTGAGCTCCTACAATGAGCAGTTCTTC. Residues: CASSWKRVSSYNEQFF.